The source of this TCR beta chain is a study of human T cells and chemical hapten exposure. Points on this clonotype: Its target is not known.

The library tagged each cDNA molecule with unique molecular identifiers. TCRdb reprocessed the RACE reads with MiXCR, giving one entry per CDR3 protein. The data contain more than 60,000 distinct CDR3 sequences, under 10% of them singletons. The time point here: healthy volunteer bleed at 6 weeks. Total RNA extraction was carried out from unfractionated whole blood. The CDR3 consists of 16 residues. Germline CDR1 reads SEHNR; CDR2 reads FQNEAQ (reference sequence). Deletions cut 1 base from V and 7 bases from J, with 17 bases between. General study results and limits: No alteration of TCRs above 1 in 1000 frequency was seen with DPC sensitization.

The sequenced sample consisted of whole blood. The receptor was isolated from a male donor in good health. Some clones in this sample may be carry-over from other donors' samples. J is TRBJ2-4 and V is TRBV7-9; D is tentatively TRBD1 or TRBD2 (5 bases each). In nucleotides, the CDR3 is TGTGCCAGCAGCTTAGGAGCGGTCGGGGCGTGGAACATTCAGTACTTC. Its translation is CASSLGAVGAWNIQYF. Based on the CDR3 plus reference TRBV7-9 and TRBJ2-4, the full variable domain is DTGVSQNPRHKITKRGQNVTFRCDPISEHNRLYWYRQTLGQGPEFLTYFQNEAQLEKSRLLSDRFSAERPKGSFSTLEIQRTEQGDSAMYLCASSLGAVGAWNIQYFGAGTRLSVL.